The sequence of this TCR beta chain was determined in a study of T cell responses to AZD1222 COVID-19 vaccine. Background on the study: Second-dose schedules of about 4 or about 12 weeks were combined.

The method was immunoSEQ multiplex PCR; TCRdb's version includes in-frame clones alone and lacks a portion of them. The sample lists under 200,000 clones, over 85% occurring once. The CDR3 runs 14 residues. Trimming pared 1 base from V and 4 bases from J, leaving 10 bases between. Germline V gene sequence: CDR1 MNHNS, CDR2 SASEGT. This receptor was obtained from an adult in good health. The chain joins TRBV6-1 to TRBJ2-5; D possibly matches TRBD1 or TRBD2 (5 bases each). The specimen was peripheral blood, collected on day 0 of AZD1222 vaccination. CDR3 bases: TGTGCCAGCAGTGAAGACTGGGGGAGAGAGACCCAGTACTTC. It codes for CASSEDWGRETQYF.